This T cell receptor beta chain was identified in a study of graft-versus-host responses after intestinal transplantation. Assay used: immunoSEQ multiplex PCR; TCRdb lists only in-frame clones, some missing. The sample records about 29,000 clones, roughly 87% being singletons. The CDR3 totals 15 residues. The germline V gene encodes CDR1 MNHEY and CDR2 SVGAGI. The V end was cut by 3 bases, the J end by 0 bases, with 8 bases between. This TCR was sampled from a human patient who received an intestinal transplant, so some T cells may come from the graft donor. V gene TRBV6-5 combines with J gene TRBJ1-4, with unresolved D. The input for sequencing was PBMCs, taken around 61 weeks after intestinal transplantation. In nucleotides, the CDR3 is TGTGCCAGCAGTTATCTCGGTACAACTAATGAAAAACTGTTTTTT. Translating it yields CASSYLGTTNEKLFF.